These T cell receptor beta chains were read from a single sample in a study of T cell responses to AZD1222 COVID-19 vaccine. Only in-frame clones appear in the TCRdb table, and some are missing; sequencing was by immunoSEQ multiplex PCR. The profile shows about 93,000 clones, just under 90% of them singletons. This specimen was peripheral blood, taken on day 0 of MenACWY control vaccination. All receptors come from an adult in good health. The CDR3 runs from the conserved cysteine through the conserved F or W. Fields, in order: CDR3 protein, CDR3 DNA, clone size, V gene, J gene, D gene. D genes are given only for firm matches. Clone size is not always given. Where it is, it says once, few, many or a class for expanded clones.

CASSQGLVVAGANVLTF	TGTGCCAGCAGCCAGGGGCTGGTGGTGGCTGGGGCCAACGTCCTGACTTTC	.	TRBV3-1/TRBV3-2	TRBJ2-6	.
CASSLSSPSPYNEQFF	TGTGCCAGCAGTTTGTCTTCTCCTTCCCCCTACAATGAGCAGTTCTTC	.	TRBV28	TRBJ2-1	.
CASSIETGGPIGGYTF	TGTGCCAGTAGTATCGAGACAGGGGGCCCAATAGGTGGCTACACCTTC	few	TRBV19	TRBJ1-2	TRBD1
CASSEEGVGFSPLHF	TGTGCCAGCAGTGAGGAGGGCGTTGGATTTTCACCCCTCCACTTT	.	TRBV6-4	TRBJ1-6	.
CASSVAFGGGEKLFF	TGTGCCAGCAGCGTAGCTTTTGGGGGTGGTGAAAAACTGTTTTTT	.	TRBV9	TRBJ1-4	.
CANPSEGPTYEQYF	TGCGCCAACCCGTCTGAGGGCCCCACCTACGAGCAGTACTTC	.	TRBV5-1	TRBJ2-7	.
CASSLSRGGTRTDTQYF	TGTGCCAGCAGCCTCTCCCGGGGGGGCACTCGCACAGATACGCAGTATTTT	.	TRBV7-2	TRBJ2-3	TRBD2
CASSSTWGQNTEAFF	TGTGCCAGCAGCTCGACCTGGGGACAGAACACTGAAGCTTTCTTT	.	TRBV11-3	TRBJ1-1	.
CASGQPPVNTEAFF	TGTGCTAGTGGACAACCCCCAGTGAACACTGAAGCTTTCTTT	.	TRBV12-5	TRBJ1-1	.
CASSQDGASGNTIYF	TGTGCCAGCAGCCAGGACGGCGCCTCTGGAAACACCATATATTTT	.	TRBV7-9	TRBJ1-3	.
CASSRLGGLTTGELFF	TGTGCCAGCAGTCGCCTCGGCGGACTAACGACCGGGGAGCTGTTTTTT	.	TRBV11-2	TRBJ2-2	.
CASSEVGSSEKLFF	TGTGCCAGCAGTGAAGTGGGTAGCAGTGAAAAACTGTTTTTT	.	TRBV2	TRBJ1-4	.
CAISDSRGEETQYF	TGTGCCATCAGTGATTCTCGGGGAGAAGAGACCCAGTACTTC	once	TRBV10-3	TRBJ2-5	.
CAISESPTPNSPLHF	TGTGCCATCAGTGAGTCTCCGACCCCTAATTCACCCCTCCACTTT	.	TRBV10-3	TRBJ1-6	.
CAWSGHRTRNTGELFF	TGTGCCTGGAGTGGTCACAGGACTCGGAACACCGGGGAGCTGTTTTTT	.	TRBV30	TRBJ2-2	.
CASSHRTAKASTDTQYF	TGTGCCAGCTCACATCGAACCGCGAAGGCTAGCACAGATACGCAGTATTTT	.	TRBV18	TRBJ2-3	.
CASSTLPTGYSYEQYF	TGTGCCAGCAGCACTCTACCTACAGGTTACTCCTACGAGCAGTACTTC	.	TRBV5-6	TRBJ2-7	.
CATSRDKGNNQPQHF	TGTGCCACCAGCAGAGATAAGGGTAACAATCAGCCCCAGCATTTT	.	TRBV15	TRBJ1-5	.
CASSFQYRGTEAFF	TGTGCCAGCAGCTTCCAATACAGGGGTACTGAAGCTTTCTTT	few	TRBV7-2	TRBJ1-1	TRBD1
CASSSSGPYYGYTF	TGTGCCAGCAGCTCCTCCGGGCCCTACTATGGCTACACCTTC	.	TRBV13	TRBJ1-2	.
CATSAGGGIDTQYF	TGTGCCACCTCCGCCGGCGGGGGTATCGATACGCAGTATTTT	.	TRBV24-1	TRBJ2-3	TRBD2
CASSFRASGGTLDEQFF	TGTGCCAGCAGCTTTAGGGCTAGCGGGGGGACTTTGGATGAGCAGTTCTTC	.	TRBV7-9	TRBJ2-1	TRBD2
CASSLVTVGRGTGELFF	TGTGCCAGCAGCTTAGTAACGGTCGGACGGGGCACCGGGGAGCTGTTTTTT	.	TRBV7-8	TRBJ2-2	.
CASSRTGGIQPQHF	TGTGCCAGCAGCCGGACAGGGGGCATTCAGCCCCAGCATTTT	.	TRBV3-1/TRBV3-2	TRBJ1-5	TRBD1